This TCR beta chain was identified during a study of spatial heterogeneity in lung cancer. TCRdb reprocessed the 5' RACE reads with MiXCR, giving one entry per CDR3 protein. The data contain roughly 79,000 distinct CDR3 sequences, 8% of them singletons. The time point is: sample taken at primary tumor resection. V lost 0 bases to trimming and J lost 2 bases, with 13 bases between them. This CDR3 is 16 amino acids long. Germline CDR1 is SGHTA and CDR2 is FQGNSA. This sequence joins TRBV7-2 and TRBJ2-5; weak D call: TRBD2 (6 bases). This TCR was sampled from a male donor with early-stage non-small cell lung cancer. The sample here was PBMCs, taken at surgery. The CDR3 sequence: CASSLAIGTAQETQYF. The CDR3 coding sequence is TGTGCCAGCAGCTTAGCGATAGGGACTGCTCAAGAGACCCAGTACTTC.